The T cell receptor (beta chain) described here comes from a study of shared clonotypes between healthy human individuals. Libraries were prepared by immunoSEQ multiplex PCR; TCRdb keeps only in-frame clonotypes and omits some of them. The table includes 600,000 or so clones, 85% to 95% detected once. The CDR3 extends over 13 amino acids. Germline CDR1 reads MDHEN; CDR2 reads SYDVKM. V lost 6 bases and J lost 2, with 7 bases in between. Naive CD8 cells lacked CD45RO and underwent positive selection for CCR7, leaving out terminally differentiated effector memory CD45RA+ cells. The sequencing sample was made of naive CD8+ T cells sorted from blood. The chain employs TRBV28 and TRBJ2-2, with D possibly being TRBD2 (6 bases). The sequence was obtained from a woman in her twenties or thirties in good health. CDR3: CASRRENTGELFF. CDR3 nucleotide sequence: TGTGCCAGCAGGCGGGAAAACACCGGGGAGCTGTTTTTT.